These 2 T cell receptor beta chains came from one sample sequenced in a study of blood T cell repertoires in COVID-19. Sequencing used immunoSEQ multiplex PCR; TCRdb keeps in-frame clones, though not all of them. The table shows some 400,000 clones, with more than 80% occurring only once. Source material: PBMCs or T cells enriched from blood (not recorded which). Receptors originate from a young man who had recovered from COVID-19.

This sequence joins TRBV30 and TRBJ2-7, with D possibly TRBD2 on 7 matching bases. Germline values: CDR1 GTSNPN, CDR2 SVGIG (reference sequence). V lost 3 bases, J lost 4 bases, and 28 bases lay in between. CDR3 size: 18 residues. CDR3 loop: CAWSASKAFGLGGYEQYF. DNA for the CDR3: TGTGCCTGGAGCGCAAGTAAAGCTTTCGGACTAGGGGGGTACGAGCAGTACTTC.

The chain is built from TRBV5-1 and TRBJ2-7; D call uncertain. CDR1 and CDR2 from the germline V gene are SGHRS and YFSETQ. The CDR3 runs 14 residues. Trimming removed 4 bases from V and 0 bases from J, with 11 bases in between. The CDR3 region has the DNA TGCGCCAGCAGCCCCGAGGTCATCTCCTACGAGCAGTACTTC. Protein product: CASSPEVISYEQYF.